One T cell receptor (beta chain) is described in this entry. No antigen is known for it. The junction shows a germline mismatch at one end, possibly a read error. Germline V gene lookup returns CDR1 MNHNS and CDR2 SASEGT. CDR3 length: 13 amino acids. A second PCR, run for about 6 to 11 cycles, used a sample-barcoded 5' primer plus a J-beta primer mix. The template-switch adaptor was a 5' adaptor with 12 random nucleotides. It tagged each cDNA molecule. From the 5' RACE reads, TCRdb called clonotypes with MiXCR, one entry per CDR3 protein. This sample has roughly 700,000 distinct CDR3 sequences; 49% occur once, and the top ten carry roughly 34%. Donors were systemically healthy Caucasian individuals from Russia aged about 6 to 90 years. These data come from a study of blood T cells in healthy people across ages. The study, taken as a whole, reports: Diversity was estimated from one million T cells, and these estimates were considered underestimates. No conclusive comparison of naive versus antigen-experienced cells was possible with unsorted PBMCs.

The clonotype comes from a woman aged 55-70 years in good health. The source material was blood. The genes are TRBV6-1 and TRBJ2-7; perhaps TRBD1 as D (5 bases). The CDR3 DNA is TGTGCCAGCACCGCTCGGACATTCTACGGGCAGTACTTC. It encodes CASTARTFYGQYF.